This section outlines one TCR beta chain sequence together with its context. The V and J ends lost 6 bases and 0 bases respectively, with 6 bases between them. This CDR3 is 13 amino acids long. The germline gives CDR1 MNHEY, CDR2 SVGAGI. The data were produced by immunoSEQ multiplex PCR, yet TCRdb's version contains in-frame clones alone and is incomplete. The data contain 70,000 to 95,000 clones, 87% of them seen just once; the ten biggest clones take up approximately 6.2%. This sample was taken from a study of OX40 agonist ivuxolimab in advanced cancers. Across the study: The group had a mean age of around 60 years, ranged from about 20 to 79, and was 82.7% male. Under the entry rules, prior anti-PD-1, anti-PD-L1 or anti-CTLA-4 therapy was allowed, and 40% had some.

The chain uses TRBV6-5 and TRBJ2-1; D unclear. The receptor was isolated from an adult with an advanced solid tumor such as melanoma, head and neck, liver or kidney cancer. Sequenced material: CD4+ or CD8+ T cells sorted from blood, taken in a trial of the OX40 agonist ivuxolimab. This chain's CDR3 is CASRGYSYNEQFF. CDR3 in DNA: TGTGCCAGCAGAGGATACTCCTACAATGAGCAGTTCTTC.